A single sample is the source of the 18 T cell receptor beta chains below, sequenced in a study of cytomegalovirus exposure and HLA in healthy donors. Primers for the PCR totalled 60 Vbeta and 13 Jbeta. The repertoire was sequenced with immunoSEQ multiplex PCR; TCRdb's copy has only in-frame clones and lacks some. The sample contains about 200,000 clones, about three quarters of which appear only once. The sample comprised PBMCs. The receptors shown here come from a man in his forties in good health and CMV-seronegative.

The V and J genes are TRBV30 and TRBJ1-1; D gene ambiguous. Trimming took off 7 bases at V and 4 bases at J, with 13 bases between the two ends. The CDR3 is made up of 12 amino acids. The germline V gene has CDR1 GTSNPN and CDR2 SVGIG (reference sequence). The CDR3 loop is CASVQFSTEAFF. DNA for the CDR3: TGTGCCTCCGTACAATTCTCCACTGAAGCTTTCTTT.

The CDR3 DNA is TGTGCCAGCAGTTCCTTCATGACAGGGAACTATGGCTACACCTTC. This encodes CASSSFMTGNYGYTF. The chain carries TRBV27 and TRBJ1-2, with 7 bases that match TRBD1. CDR1 MNHEY and CDR2 SMNVEV come from the germline V gene (reference sequence). V was clipped by 4 bases and J by 2 bases; unmatched bases: 7. The CDR3 has 15 residues.

This clone was seen more than once but under ten times. The chain combines TRBV28 with TRBJ2-6; D is perhaps TRBD1 (6 bases). Germline CDR1 is MDHEN and CDR2 is SYDVKM. This CDR3 comprises 15 residues. The germline V and J ends were trimmed by 11 bases and 4 bases, with 18 bases remaining between them. CDR3 amino acids: CAGSDRSFGANVLTF. In DNA form, the CDR3 reads TGTGCCGGCTCGGACAGATCATTCGGGGCCAACGTCCTGACTTTC.

The chain uses TRBV27 and TRBJ1-2; 9 bases align to TRBD1. The CDR3 length is 17 residues. Germline trimming cut 5 bases from V and 2 bases from J; bases unmatched to any gene: 12. The germline CDR1 and CDR2 sequences are MNHEY and SMNVEV (reference sequence). This chain's CDR3 is CASSPSFFGQGNYGYTF. CDR3 bases: TGTGCCAGCAGTCCGTCCTTTTTCGGACAGGGGAACTATGGCTACACCTTC.

The gene calls are TRBV5-1 and TRBJ1-1, with TRBD1 identical over 8 bases. CDR1 and CDR2 (germline): SGHRS, YFSETQ. The CDR3 loop spans 18 amino acids. Trimming cost V 7 bases and J 4 bases; bases outside gene matches: 21. CDR3 sequence (DNA): TGCGCCAGCTCGATTCAACCCGGGACAGGTCAACTTAGCACTGAAGCTTTCTTT. The encoded protein is CASSIQPGTGQLSTEAFF.

The chain carries TRBV5-5 and TRBJ2-1; 16 bases align to TRBD2. Germline assignment: CDR1 SGHKS and CDR2 YYEKEE (reference sequence). This CDR3 comprises 14 residues. The V and J ends lost 7 bases and 7 bases, in that order; junction bases with no gene match: 2. As DNA, the CDR3 is TGTGCCAGCGGGACTAGCGGGAGGGGGAATGAGCAGTTCTTC. Its protein is CASGTSGRGNEQFF.

In the case of this clone: Other DNA sequences in this specimen translate into the identical CDR3. This rearrangement joins TRBV18 to TRBJ1-1; 10 bases match TRBD1. CDR3 length: 15 amino acids. Germline V gives CDR1 KGHSH, CDR2 LQKENI. V was clipped by 3 bases and J by 2 bases; unmatched bases: 3. CDR3 nucleotide sequence: TGTGCCAGCTCACCTCGGACAGGGGGTAACACTGAAGCTTTCTTT. Encoded protein: CASSPRTGGNTEAFF.

This sequence joins TRBV4-2 and TRBJ1-1; TRBD1 is a possible D gene (6 bases). Trimming stripped 0 bases from V and 3 bases from J, with 11 bases between. The CDR3 is 15 residues long. The germline V gene encodes CDR1 LGHNA and CDR2 YNFKEQ. CDR3 sequence: CASSQDTGRDTEAFF. The CDR3 coding sequence is TGTGCCAGCAGCCAAGATACAGGGAGGGACACTGAAGCTTTCTTT.

The chain combines TRBV6-5 with TRBJ1-4; no clear D gene. Looked up from germline, CDR1 is MNHEY and CDR2 is SVGAGI. The V end was cut by 0 bases, the J end by 8 bases, with 13 bases between. This CDR3 comprises 15 residues. CDR3 amino acids: CASSYSESVKEKLFF. Here the CDR3 DNA reads TGTGCCAGCAGTTACTCGGAGTCGGTAAAGGAAAAACTGTTTTTT.

This clone came up a few times. The V call is TRBV7-6, the J call TRBJ2-3; 10 bases align to TRBD1. After removal of 6 bases from V and 1 base from J, the junction contained 7 bases not matched to a gene. Germline V CDR1 and CDR2: SGHVS, FNYEAQ. This CDR3 spans 16 amino acids. The CDR3 bases are TGTGCCAGCAGTTACCTAGGGACAGGGGGCACAGATACGCAGTATTTT. Encoded protein: CASSYLGTGGTDTQYF.

The table lists this clone with a few counts. The chain joins TRBV9 to TRBJ2-5; D may be TRBD1 (5 bases). Germline-derived CDR1 and CDR2 are SGDLS and YYNGEE. V was pared by 3 bases and J by 1 base, with 13 bases between. The CDR3 length is 15 residues. CDR3 in amino acids: CASSDPVGAQETQYF. CDR3 in DNA: TGTGCCAGCAGCGACCCCGTTGGGGCCCAAGAGACCCAGTACTTC.

The chain recombines TRBV19 with TRBJ1-2, with 7 bases aligning to TRBD1. V lost 7 bases, J lost 2 bases, and 10 bases stayed unmatched. In germline, CDR1 is LNHDA, CDR2 SQIVND (reference sequence). This CDR3 is 15 amino acids long. The CDR3, as DNA: TGTGCCAGTACCCTTACCCTGGACAGGAACTATGGCTACACCTTC. Translated: CASTLTLDRNYGYTF.

This clone was seen a few times. The CDR3 coding sequence is TGTGCCAGCAGCAATCAGGGGTCGGGGACTGAAGCTTTCTTT. This codes for CASSNQGSGTEAFF. The chain combines TRBV6-1 with TRBJ1-1; D possibly corresponds to TRBD1 (6 bases). V was pared by 6 bases and J by 5 bases, with 16 bases between. The germline gives CDR1 MNHNS, CDR2 SASEGT. This CDR3 region has 14 residues.

This chain uses TRBV2 with TRBJ1-2; D unclear. The V and J ends lost 0 bases and 8 bases respectively, with 7 bases between them. The CDR3 length is 12 residues. Per germline, CDR1 SNHLY and CDR2 FYNNEI. The CDR3 reads CASSEAGEGYTF. The CDR3, as DNA: TGTGCCAGCAGTGAAGCCGGGGAAGGCTACACCTTC.

This clone has just a few counts. The J gene is TRBJ1-6, the V gene TRBV5-6; D possibly corresponds to TRBD1 (5 bases). Germline CDR1 SGHDT, CDR2 YYEEEE. This CDR3 has 12 amino acids. Trimming pared 4 bases from V and 7 bases from J, leaving 6 bases between. CDR3 sequence (DNA): TGTGCCAGCAGCCCAGGGAATTCACCCCTCCACTTT. Amino acids: CASSPGNSPLHF. The full variable domain, in which reference TRBV5-6 and TRBJ1-6 provide the parts outside the CDR3, is DAGVTQSPTHLIKTRGQQVTLRCSPKSGHDTVSWYQQALGQGPQFIFQYYEEEERQRGNFPDRFSGHQFPNYSSELNVNALLLGDSALYLCASSPGNSPLHFGNGTRLTVT.

The chain is built from TRBV7-2 and TRBJ1-2, with D perhaps matching TRBD1 (5 bases). This CDR3 is 13 amino acids long. Germline CDR1 is SGHTA and CDR2 is FQGNSA. The V end was cut by 5 bases, the J end by 6 bases, with 13 bases between. DNA for the CDR3: TGTGCCAGCAGCCATATCAGGGATAATGGCTACACCTTC. Protein product: CASSHIRDNGYTF.

The chain has TRBV7-7 and TRBJ2-2; 7 bases map to TRBD1. The CDR3 has 17 amino acids. V was pared by 5 bases and J by 0 bases, with 9 bases of the junction left unmatched. Germline V gene data show CDR1 as SSHAT and CDR2 as FNYEAQ (reference sequence). CDR3 protein: CASSANAGGSNTGELFF. The CDR3 DNA is TGTGCCAGCAGCGCTAATGCAGGGGGATCGAACACCGGGGAGCTGTTTTTT.

The chain links TRBV19 to TRBJ1-1; possible D gene TRBD1, 6 bases. The CDR3 contains 15 residues. Trimming stripped 3 bases from V and 0 bases from J, with 11 bases between. Germline-derived CDR1 and CDR2 are LNHDA and SQIVND (reference sequence). The CDR3, as DNA: TGTGCCAGTAGTATGCGGGGGGCTATGAACACTGAAGCTTTCTTT. Translated, it gives CASSMRGAMNTEAFF.